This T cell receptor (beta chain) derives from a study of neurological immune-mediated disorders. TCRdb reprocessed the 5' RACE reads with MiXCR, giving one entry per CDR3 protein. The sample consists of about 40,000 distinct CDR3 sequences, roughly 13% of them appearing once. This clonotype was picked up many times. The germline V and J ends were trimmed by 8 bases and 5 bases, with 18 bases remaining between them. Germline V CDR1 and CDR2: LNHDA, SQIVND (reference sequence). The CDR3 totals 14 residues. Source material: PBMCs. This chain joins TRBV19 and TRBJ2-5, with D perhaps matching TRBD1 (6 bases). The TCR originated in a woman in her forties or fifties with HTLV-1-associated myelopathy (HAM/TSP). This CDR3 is CASGSTQGLETQYF. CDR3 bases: TGTGCCAGTGGATCGACCCAGGGGCTGGAGACCCAGTACTTC.